This T cell receptor (beta chain) stems from a study of cytomegalovirus exposure and HLA in healthy donors. Details on this clone: Its antigen is undetermined.

Whole-study findings and limits: In vitro, a few CMV-associated chains proved specific for CMV antigens.

TCRdb's table, derived via immunoSEQ multiplex PCR, lists solely in-frame clones and lacks some. The data show around 300,000 clones, with around 87% seen just once and 0.95% to 1.5% held by the top ten. Sequencing was performed on PBMCs. The receptor comes from a woman in her thirties in good health and CMV-seropositive.

The CDR3 coding sequence is TGTGCCAGCAGCCCTCTCTGGGGGAGCTATGGCTACACCTTC. Its translation is CASSPLWGSYGYTF. V usage is TRBV7-9 and J usage is TRBJ1-2, with a possible D match to TRBD1 (5 bases). CDR1 is SEHNR and CDR2 is FQNEAQ in the germline V gene (reference sequence). V lost 5 bases to trimming and J lost 4 bases, with 14 bases between them. This CDR3 spans 14 amino acids.